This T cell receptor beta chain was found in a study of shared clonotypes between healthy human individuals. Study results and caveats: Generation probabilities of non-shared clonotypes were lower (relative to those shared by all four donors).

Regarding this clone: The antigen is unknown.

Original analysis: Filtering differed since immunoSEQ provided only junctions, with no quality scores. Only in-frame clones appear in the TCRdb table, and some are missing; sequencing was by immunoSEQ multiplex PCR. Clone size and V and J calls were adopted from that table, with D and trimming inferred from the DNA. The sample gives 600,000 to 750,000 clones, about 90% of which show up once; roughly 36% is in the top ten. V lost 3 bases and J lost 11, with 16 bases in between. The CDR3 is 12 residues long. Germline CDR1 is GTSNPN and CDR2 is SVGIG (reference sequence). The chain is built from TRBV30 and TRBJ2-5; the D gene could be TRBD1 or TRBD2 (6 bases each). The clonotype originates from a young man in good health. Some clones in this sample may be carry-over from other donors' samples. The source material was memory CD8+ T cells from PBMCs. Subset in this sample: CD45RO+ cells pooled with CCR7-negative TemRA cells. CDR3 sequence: CAWSGGPGLQYF. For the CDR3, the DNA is TGTGCCTGGAGCGGGGGCCCAGGGTTACAGTACTTC.